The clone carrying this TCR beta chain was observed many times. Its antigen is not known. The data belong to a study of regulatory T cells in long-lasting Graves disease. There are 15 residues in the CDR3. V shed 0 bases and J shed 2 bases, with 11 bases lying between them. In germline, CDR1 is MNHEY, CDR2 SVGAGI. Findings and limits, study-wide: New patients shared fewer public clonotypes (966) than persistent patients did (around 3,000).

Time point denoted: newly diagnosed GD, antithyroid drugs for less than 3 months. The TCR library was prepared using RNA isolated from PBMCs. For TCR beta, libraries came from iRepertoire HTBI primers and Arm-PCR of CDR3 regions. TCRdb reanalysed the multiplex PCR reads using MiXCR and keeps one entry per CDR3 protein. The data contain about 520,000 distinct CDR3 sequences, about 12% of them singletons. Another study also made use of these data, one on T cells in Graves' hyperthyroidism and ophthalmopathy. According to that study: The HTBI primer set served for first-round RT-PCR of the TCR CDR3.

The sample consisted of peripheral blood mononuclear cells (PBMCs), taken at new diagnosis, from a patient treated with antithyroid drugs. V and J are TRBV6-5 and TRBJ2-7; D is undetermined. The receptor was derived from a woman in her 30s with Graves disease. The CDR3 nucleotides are TGTGCCAGCAGTTACTCGGGTAGGGTTACCTACGAGCAGTACTTC. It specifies CASSYSGRVTYEQYF.